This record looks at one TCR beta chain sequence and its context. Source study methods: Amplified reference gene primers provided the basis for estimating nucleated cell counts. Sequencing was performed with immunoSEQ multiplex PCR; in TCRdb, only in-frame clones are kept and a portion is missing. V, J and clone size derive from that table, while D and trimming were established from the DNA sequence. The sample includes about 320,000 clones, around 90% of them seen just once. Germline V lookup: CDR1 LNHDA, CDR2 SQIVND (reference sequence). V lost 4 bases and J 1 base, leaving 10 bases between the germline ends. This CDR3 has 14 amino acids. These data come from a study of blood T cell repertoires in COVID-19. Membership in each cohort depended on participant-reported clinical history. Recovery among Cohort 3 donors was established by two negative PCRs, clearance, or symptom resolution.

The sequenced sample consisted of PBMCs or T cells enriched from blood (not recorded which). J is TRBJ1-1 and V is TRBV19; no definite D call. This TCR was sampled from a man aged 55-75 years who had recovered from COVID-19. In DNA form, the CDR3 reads TGTGCCAGTAGTAAGGAGGATAGGAACACTGAAGCTTTCTTT. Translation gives CASSKEDRNTEAFF.